Listed below are T cell receptor beta chains from one sample, sequenced in a study of shared clonotypes between healthy human individuals. Using immunoSEQ multiplex PCR, the repertoire was profiled, and TCRdb retains in-frame clones only, with some absent. The sample records about 120,000 clones, more than 65% being singletons. The sequencing input was memory CD8+ T cells sorted from blood. The receptors shown here come from a woman between 25 and 40 years old in good health. Both conserved end residues are part of each CDR3. Fields, in order: J gene, CDR3 length, D gene, clone size, V gene, CDR3 protein, CDR3 DNA. D genes are given only for firm matches. Where a row states a size, it is once, few, many or the class of an expanded clone; other rows omit it.

>TRBJ1-5|16|.|.|TRBV28
CASSRDTVYSNQPQHF
TGTGCCAGCAGTCGGGACACCGTGTATAGCAATCAGCCCCAGCATTTT
>TRBJ1-5|13|.|.|TRBV19
CASSGQEWQPQHF
TGTGCCAGTAGTGGGCAGGAGTGGCAGCCCCAGCATTTT
>TRBJ2-5|15|TRBD1|.|TRBV5-1
CASSQGQGSWGTQYF
TGCGCCAGCAGCCAGGGACAGGGGAGTTGGGGGACCCAGTACTTC
>TRBJ2-5|15|.|.|TRBV28
CASSLSGSAGETQYF
TGTGCCAGCAGTTTATCGGGCTCGGCGGGTGAGACCCAGTACTTC
>TRBJ2-1|15|.|many|TRBV21-1
CAATGGAGPYNEQFF
TGTGCCGCCACCGGCGGAGCGGGACCCTACAATGAGCAGTTCTTC
>TRBJ1-1|8|TRBD1|.|TRBV29-1
CSVATGRF
TGCAGCGTTGCGACAGGGCGATTT
>TRBJ2-7|15|TRBD1|.|TRBV7-9
CASSVGQGSSYEQYF
TGTGCCAGCAGCGTTGGACAGGGAAGCTCCTACGAGCAGTACTTC
>TRBJ2-1|13|.|.|TRBV28
CASSPDRYNEQFF
TGTGCCAGCAGTCCCGACAGATACAATGAGCAGTTCTTC
>TRBJ2-7|16|TRBD2|many|TRBV4-2
CASSQDGAGGSDEQYF
TGTGCCAGCAGCCAAGATGGGGCGGGAGGGTCCGACGAGCAGTACTTC
>TRBJ1-1|17|TRBD1|once|TRBV7-2
CASSLTRMGRGLFGTFF
TGTGCCAGCAGCCTCACCCGCATGGGCAGGGGGTTATTTGGGACTTTCTTT
>TRBJ2-7|14|.|.|TRBV6-5
CASSPLALTYEQYF
TGTGCCAGCAGCCCATTAGCGCTCACCTACGAGCAGTACTTC
>TRBJ2-7|14|.|.|TRBV2
CASSESGGPYEQYF
TGTGCCAGCAGTGAATCGGGGGGCCCCTACGAGCAGTACTTC